The source of this T cell receptor (beta chain) is a study of human T cells and chemical hapten exposure. As for time point: patch test 2, 6 weeks after DPC sensitization. Treatment described: therapeutic diphenylcyclopropenone sensitization with weekly scalp DPC. People who gave samples had alopecia, were 18 to 70 years old, and were suitable for DPC. MiXCR was run by TCRdb on the RACE reads, yielding one entry per CDR3 protein. The sample shows 65,000 to 90,000 distinct CDR3 sequences, 6.6% of them seen only once. This clonotype was picked up many times. Its antigen remains unknown. The study, taken as a whole, reports: Among TCRs, those above 1 in 1000 frequency were unaffected by DPC sensitization.

The J segment lost 5 bases and the V segment lost 0 bases, leaving 6 bases of the junction unmatched. The germline V gene has CDR1 LGHNA and CDR2 YNFKEQ. The CDR3 is made up of 16 amino acids. The TCR originated in a woman aged 25 to 45 with alopecia areata. Some clones in this sample may be carry-over from other donors' samples. The V call is TRBV4-2, the J call TRBJ2-5; 10 bases match TRBD2. Source: whole blood, taken in connection with sensitization to the hapten diphenylcyclopropenone (DPC). The CDR3 bases are TGTGCCAGCAGCCAAGAGGGAGTAGCGGGGGGCGAGACCCAGTACTTC. Amino acid sequence: CASSQEGVAGGETQYF.